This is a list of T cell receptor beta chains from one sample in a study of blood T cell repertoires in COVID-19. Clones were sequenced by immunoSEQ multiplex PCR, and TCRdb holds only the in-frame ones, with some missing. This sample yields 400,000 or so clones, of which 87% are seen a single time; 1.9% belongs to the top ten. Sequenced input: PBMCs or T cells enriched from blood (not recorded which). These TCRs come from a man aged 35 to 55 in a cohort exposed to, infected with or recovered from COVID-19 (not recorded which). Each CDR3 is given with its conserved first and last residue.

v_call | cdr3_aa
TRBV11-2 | CASSLVRGARSYNSPLHF
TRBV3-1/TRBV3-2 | CASSQGGRAGELFF
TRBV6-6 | CASSFLGQLGAKSSYNEQFF
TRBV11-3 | CASSPGRSYEQYF
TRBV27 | CASSLTGFYGYTF
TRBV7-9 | CASSEGGLAGGPWTGELFF
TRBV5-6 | CASSFGQGVTGYTF
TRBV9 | CASSVGLAGVDTQYF
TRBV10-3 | CAISESRTGGHNEQFF
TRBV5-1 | CASSLSFTGELFF
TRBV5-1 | CASSPPVSTEAFF
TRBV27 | CASSLSSLIAGGNNEQFF
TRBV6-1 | CASSERTGNYGYTF
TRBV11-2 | CASSSVTGVTGNTIYF
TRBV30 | CAWSVIGGDQPQHF
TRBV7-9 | CASSSRTGEGETQYF
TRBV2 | CASSVTSGRNEQFF
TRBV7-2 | CASSLTGDQPQHF
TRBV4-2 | CASSQEGVNRGQAQYF
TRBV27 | CASSMGRNTGELFF
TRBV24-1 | CATSDLRRQEAPAF
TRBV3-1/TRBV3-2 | CASSQGDTTNYGYTF